This T cell receptor beta chain came from a study of CXCR3-negative and CXCR3-positive naive CD8 T cells. CD45RO-CCR7+CD27+CD95- expression identified naive CD8+ T cells. On this clonotype: Its target is unknown.

Findings and caveats of the study: Fresh PBMCs went into most assays, and CXCR3 expression partly declined after cryopreservation. The naive subsets expressed comparable surface CD5, and the authors inferred TCR strength from TRB CDR3 properties. CXCR3-positive naive cells had more hydrophobic TRB CDR3s than CXCR3-negative naive cells.

Germline V gene sequence: CDR1 SGHTA, CDR2 FQGNSA. The CDR3 totals 14 residues. The TRB libraries of cDNA were built by UMI-labeled 5' RACE. Reanalyzing the 5' RACE reads, TCRdb keeps one entry per CDR3 protein, without DNA. The sample has 90,000 to 150,000 distinct CDR3 sequences. This chain connects TRBV7-2 to TRBJ1-1. Sequenced sample: naive CXCR3+ CD8+ T cells from blood. Documented subset: CD45RO-CCR7+CD27+CD95- naive CD8+ T cells expressing CXCR3 (TNR3+). This clonotype was obtained from a human donor in good health. Some clones in this sample may be carry-over from other donors' samples. The CDR3 region is CASSLGQGEPEAFF.